Shown below are 14 T cell receptor beta chains from a single sample sequenced in a study of T cell changes during pregnancy in multiple sclerosis. Profiled with immunoSEQ multiplex PCR; TCRdb holds only in-frame clones, not every one. The sample comprises approximately 10,000 clones, around 80% of which are singletons, and 15% to 20% rests with the top ten. The material was CD8+ T cells from peripheral blood mononuclear cells, obtained in the third trimester of pregnancy. The receptors derive from a female donor in good health, enrolled as a control in a pregnancy study.

The genes are TRBV5-1 and TRBJ2-1; 9 bases agree with TRBD1. The germline gives CDR1 SGHRS, CDR2 YFSETQ. V dropped 4 bases and J dropped 7; count of bases not matched to a gene: 12. This CDR3 is 16 amino acids long. The CDR3 spells CASSGVGTGSPNEQFF. In DNA form, the CDR3 reads TGCGCCAGCAGCGGAGTAGGGACAGGGAGCCCTAATGAGCAGTTCTTC.

In its sample, this clone was seen once. The V gene is TRBV27, the J gene TRBJ2-7; tentative D call: TRBD1 (6 bases). The CDR3 totals 12 residues. Germline assignment: CDR1 MNHEY and CDR2 SMNVEV (reference sequence). V gave up 3 bases and J gave up 5 bases, with 8 bases separating them. The CDR3 DNA follows: TGTGCCAGCAGTTTCAAGGGGGACGAGCAGTACTTC. It codes for CASSFKGDEQYF.

This chain links TRBV4-1 with TRBJ1-4; D unresolved. Trimming removed 3 bases from V and 8 bases from J, with 4 bases in between. The CDR3 extends over 11 amino acids. Per the germline V gene, CDR1 is MGHRA and CDR2 is YSYEKL. The CDR3 loop is CASSHREKLFF. The CDR3 DNA sequence: TGCGCCAGCAGCCATCGGGAAAAACTGTTTTTT.

The chain links TRBV7-9 to TRBJ2-3; D perhaps matches TRBD2 (5 bases). V dropped 5 bases and J dropped 6 bases, with 15 bases sitting between them. Germline V gene lookup returns CDR1 SEHNR and CDR2 FQNEAQ (reference sequence). The length of the CDR3 is 14 residues. The CDR3 loop reads CASSNLGARDTQYF. CDR3 nucleotide sequence: TGTGCCAGCAGCAACCTGGGAGCTCGGGATACGCAGTATTTT.

The chain carries TRBV6-4 and TRBJ2-3; TRBD2 aligns across 8 bases. Losses at the gene ends were 7 bases for V and 2 bases for J; bases not matched to a gene: 8. Germline assignment: CDR1 MRHNA and CDR2 SNTAGT. CDR3 size: 15 residues. The CDR3 nucleotides are TGTGCCAGCACTGAGACTAGCGAGCCCACAGATACGCAGTATTTT. This codes for CASTETSEPTDTQYF.

On this clone: The junction differs from germline at one of its ends, possibly a read error. The chain combines TRBV27 with TRBJ2-5, with D perhaps TRBD1 (5 bases). Per the germline V gene, CDR1 is MNHEY and CDR2 is SMNVEV (reference sequence). This CDR3 is 12 amino acids long. The CDR3 DNA reads as TGTGCCAGCAGTCCGGCTTATGGACATTGGCACTTC. Translated, it gives CASSPAYGHWHF.

V is TRBV5-6 and J is TRBJ2-3; 9 bases line up with TRBD2. Germline V gene lookup returns CDR1 SGHDT and CDR2 YYEEEE. V shed 0 bases and J 5 bases; nucleotides not matched to a gene: 4. The CDR3 spans 15 residues. The CDR3 reads CASSLAAGGGDTQYF. As DNA, the CDR3 is TGTGCCAGCAGCTTGGCAGCGGGGGGCGGAGATACGCAGTATTTT.

The rearrangement links TRBV6-4 to TRBJ2-3; 11 bases are shared with TRBD2. Looked up from germline, CDR1 is MRHNA and CDR2 is SNTAGT. V shed 6 bases and J 2 bases; nucleotides not matched to a gene: 4. The CDR3 consists of 15 residues. For the CDR3, the DNA is TGTGCCAGCAGCCTAGCGGGGGGAAACACAGATACGCAGTATTTT. This encodes CASSLAGGNTDTQYF.

This rearrangement joins TRBV27 to TRBJ1-1; 9 nucleotides match TRBD1. The CDR3 extends over 13 amino acids. V trimming: 6 bases; J trimming: 4 bases; junction bases outside the gene matches: 3. Germline loops: CDR1 MNHEY, CDR2 SMNVEV (reference sequence). The CDR3 sequence: CASSLTGGTEAFF. The CDR3 DNA is TGTGCCAGCAGCTTGACAGGGGGCACTGAAGCTTTCTTT.

This chain links TRBV7-3 with TRBJ2-2; 9 bases are a match to TRBD2. Germline CDR1 SGHTA, CDR2 FQGTGA. J lost 6 bases, V lost 2 bases, and 7 bases had no gene match. CDR3 length: 16 residues. The CDR3 DNA follows: TGTGCCAGCAGCTTACTGCGGGGGGGCCGGGCCGGGGAGCTGTTTTTT. This sequence encodes CASSLLRGGRAGELFF.

The V and J genes are TRBV27 and TRBJ2-7; D is uncertain. V was clipped by 5 bases and J by 5 bases, with 19 bases between them. The CDR3 is made up of 15 amino acids. In germline, CDR1 is MNHEY, CDR2 SMNVEV (reference sequence). The CDR3 is CASSPRSEVLDEQYF. The CDR3 coding sequence is TGTGCCAGCAGTCCTAGGTCGGAAGTGTTGGACGAGCAGTACTTC.

The chain has TRBV15 and TRBJ2-6; maybe TRBD2 (6 bases). Trimming took 3 bases from V and 0 from J, leaving 15 bases between them. CDR3 length: 18 residues. Looked up from germline, CDR1 is LNHNV and CDR2 is YYDKDF (reference sequence). As DNA, the CDR3 is TGTGCCACCAGCAGTTTGAGGGAGGCTGTCTCTGGGGCCAACGTCCTGACTTTC. Translation gives CATSSLREAVSGANVLTF.

The gene calls are TRBV6-5 and TRBJ2-7, with 13 positions matching TRBD2. V was clipped by 6 bases and J by 4 bases; unmatched bases: 6. From germline, CDR1 is MNHEY and CDR2 SVGAGI. This CDR3 contains 15 residues. CDR3 sequence: CASRPGLAGRYEQYF. CDR3 DNA: TGTGCCAGCAGACCGGGACTAGCGGGGCGATACGAGCAGTACTTC.

The chain couples TRBV7-3 to TRBJ2-5; D not certain. Trimming took 2 bases from V and 4 from J, leaving 11 bases between them. The CDR3 has 14 residues. Germline lookup yields CDR1 SGHTA and CDR2 FQGTGA. CDR3 bases: TGTGCCAGCAGCTTAGGCGCTAGTCGAGAGACCCAGTACTTC. This translates into CASSLGASRETQYF.